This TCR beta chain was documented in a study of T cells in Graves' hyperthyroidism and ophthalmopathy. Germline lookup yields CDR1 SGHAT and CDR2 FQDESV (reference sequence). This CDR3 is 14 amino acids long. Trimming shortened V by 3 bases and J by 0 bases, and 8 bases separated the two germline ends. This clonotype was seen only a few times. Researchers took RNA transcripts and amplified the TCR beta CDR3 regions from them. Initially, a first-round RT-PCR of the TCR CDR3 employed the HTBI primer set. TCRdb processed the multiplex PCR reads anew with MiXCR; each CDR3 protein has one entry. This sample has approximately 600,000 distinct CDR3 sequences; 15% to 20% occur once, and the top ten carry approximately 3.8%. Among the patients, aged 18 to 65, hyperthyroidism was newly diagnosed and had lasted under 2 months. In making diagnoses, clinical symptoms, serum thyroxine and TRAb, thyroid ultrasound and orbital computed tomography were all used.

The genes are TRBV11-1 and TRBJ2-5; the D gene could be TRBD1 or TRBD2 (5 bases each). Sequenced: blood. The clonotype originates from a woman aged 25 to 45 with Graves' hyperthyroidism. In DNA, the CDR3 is TGTGCCAGCAGCTTTGGGGGAGACCAAGAGACCCAGTACTTC. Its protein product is CASSFGGDQETQYF.